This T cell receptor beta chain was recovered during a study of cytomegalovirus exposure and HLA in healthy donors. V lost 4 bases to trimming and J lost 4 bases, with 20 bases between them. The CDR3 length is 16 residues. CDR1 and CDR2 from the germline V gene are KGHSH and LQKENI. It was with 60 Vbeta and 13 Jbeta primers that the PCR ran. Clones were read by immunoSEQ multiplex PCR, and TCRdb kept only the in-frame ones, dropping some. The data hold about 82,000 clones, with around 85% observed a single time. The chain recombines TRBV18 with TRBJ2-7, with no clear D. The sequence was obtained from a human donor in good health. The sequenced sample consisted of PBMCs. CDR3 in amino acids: CASSHDVDPGPYEQYF. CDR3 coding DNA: TGTGCCAGCTCACACGACGTAGACCCAGGTCCTTACGAGCAGTACTTC.